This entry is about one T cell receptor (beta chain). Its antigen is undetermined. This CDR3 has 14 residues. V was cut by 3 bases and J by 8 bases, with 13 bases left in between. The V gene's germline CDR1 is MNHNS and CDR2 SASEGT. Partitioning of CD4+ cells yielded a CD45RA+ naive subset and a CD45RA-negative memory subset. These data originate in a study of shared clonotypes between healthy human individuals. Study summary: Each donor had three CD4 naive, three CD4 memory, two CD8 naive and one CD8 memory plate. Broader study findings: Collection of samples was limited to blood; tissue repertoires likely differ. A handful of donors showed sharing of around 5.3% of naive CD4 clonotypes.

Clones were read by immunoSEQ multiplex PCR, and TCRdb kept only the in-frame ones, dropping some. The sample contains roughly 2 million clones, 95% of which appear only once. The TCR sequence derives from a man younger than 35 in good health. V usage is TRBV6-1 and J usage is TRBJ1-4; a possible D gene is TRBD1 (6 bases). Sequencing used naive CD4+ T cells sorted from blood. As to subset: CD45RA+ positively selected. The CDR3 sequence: CASSEGRGSEKLFF. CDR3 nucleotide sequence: TGTGCCAGCAGTGAGGGCAGGGGTAGCGAAAAACTGTTTTTT.